This T cell receptor (beta chain) appears in the sequencing data of a study of T cell responses to AZD1222 COVID-19 vaccine. Second doses at about 4 or about 12 weeks were pooled. Study-level points and caveats: Seropositive at baseline were only six AZD1222 recipients.

Deletions cut 4 bases from V and 6 bases from J, with 11 bases between. CDR3 length: 13 residues. Germline V gives CDR1 SGHDT, CDR2 YYEEEE. With regard to this clone: What it recognizes is unknown.

The data were produced by immunoSEQ multiplex PCR, yet TCRdb's version contains in-frame clones alone and is incomplete. The repertoire includes 120,000 or so clones, about 82% of them detected once, and 15% to 20% sits in the top ten. V is TRBV5-6 and J is TRBJ1-5; D possibly corresponds to TRBD1 (5 bases). The input for sequencing was peripheral blood, taken 28 days after the second AZD1222 dose. This receptor was identified in an adult who received the AZD1222 COVID-19 vaccine. The CDR3 protein is CASSRAGSQPQHF. As DNA, the CDR3 is TGTGCCAGCAGCCGAGCAGGGAGTCAGCCCCAGCATTTT.